The 15 T cell receptor beta chains reported below all come from one sample, sequenced in a study of T cells in tuberculosis. Here immunoSEQ multiplex PCR was the method, and the copy in TCRdb shows in-frame clones only, minus some. The profile shows 30,000 to 45,000 clones, about 94% of them singletons. The source material was PBMCs. These receptors all come from a donor aged 10 to 29 with latent tuberculosis or without tuberculosis infection.

This rearrangement joins TRBV15 to TRBJ1-6, with TRBD1 matching 10 bases. Per the germline V gene, CDR1 is LNHNV and CDR2 is YYDKDF (reference sequence). The length of the CDR3 is 15 residues. Unmatched junction bases numbered 8, after V lost 6 bases and J lost 9 bases. CDR3 amino acids: CATRMDRGGGSPLHF. CDR3 bases: TGTGCCACCAGGATGGACAGGGGGGGTGGTTCACCCCTCCACTTT.

The chain couples TRBV5-4 to TRBJ2-7, with a tentative D call TRBD2 (6 bases). Trimming cost V 1 base and J 4 bases, with 12 bases left between them. There are 14 residues in the CDR3. The germline CDR1 and CDR2 sequences are SGHNT and YYREEE (reference sequence). This CDR3 is CASSLWDSMYEQYF. The CDR3, as DNA: TGTGCCAGCAGCTTGTGGGACTCAATGTACGAGCAGTACTTC. The entire variable domain, with the rest obtained from reference TRBV5-4 and TRBJ2-7, is as follows: ETGVTQSPTHLIKTRGQQVTLRCSSQSGHNTVSWYQQALGQGPQFIFQYYREEENGRGNFPPRFSGLQFPNYSSELNVNALELDDSALYLCASSLWDSMYEQYFGPGTRLTVT.

This clone was counted only a few times. This sequence joins TRBV10-2 and TRBJ1-1; D gene uncertain. V shed 4 bases and J shed 1 base, with 10 bases lying between them. Germline CDR1 WSHSY, CDR2 SAAADI. This CDR3 comprises 14 residues. CDR3 bases: TGCGCCAGCAGTGGCGTCGGGGAGAACACTGAAGCTTTCTTT. As protein: CASSGVGENTEAFF.

This clone has a single count. The rearrangement links TRBV13 to TRBJ2-7; possibly TRBD1 for D (6 bases). CDR1 is PRHDT and CDR2 is FYEKMQ in the germline V gene (reference sequence). Between the trimmed V and J ends, which lost 4 bases and 6 bases, there was a span of 13 bases. The CDR3 totals 13 residues. In nucleotides, the CDR3 is TGTGCCAGCAGCTCACAGGGTTCCCCCGAGCAGTACTTC. Its protein product is CASSSQGSPEQYF. The full variable domain, its missing parts supplied by reference TRBV13 and TRBJ2-7, is AAGVIQSPRHLIKEKRETATLKCYPIPRHDTVYWYQQGPGQDPQFLISFYEKMQSDKGSIPDRFSAQQFSDYHSELNMSSLELGDSALYFCASSSQGSPEQYFGPGTRLTVT.

The CDR3 bases are TGTGCCAGCAGCCCAGCGGGGGATAACTATGGCTACACCTTC. Its protein is CASSPAGDNYGYTF. The chain carries TRBV7-9 and TRBJ1-2, with D perhaps TRBD1 (5 bases). The CDR3 is 14 residues long. V lost 5 bases to trimming and J lost 1 base, with 11 bases between them. The V gene's germline CDR1 is SEHNR and CDR2 FQNEAQ (reference sequence).

V and J are TRBV7-3 and TRBJ2-3; tentatively, D is TRBD2 (6 bases). Trimming shortened V by 6 bases and J by 1 base, and 14 bases separated the two germline ends. The CDR3 consists of 15 residues. The V gene's germline CDR1 is SGHTA and CDR2 FQGTGA. CDR3 DNA sequence: TGTGCCAGCAGTTTAGGGACTTACGGCACAGATACGCAGTATTTT. Its translation: CASSLGTYGTDTQYF.

The CDR3 loop reads CASSVQGAYNEKLFF. DNA for the CDR3: TGCGCCAGCAGCGTACAGGGGGCTTATAATGAAAAACTGTTTTTT. The chain combines TRBV5-1 with TRBJ1-4, with 9 nucleotides matching TRBD1. Germline assignment: CDR1 SGHRS and CDR2 YFSETQ. V gave up 4 bases and J gave up 4 bases; unmatched junction bases: 5. The CDR3 consists of 15 residues.

This clone has only one observation. The chain's CDR3 is CASSQGPVTNSPLHF. The DNA for the CDR3 is TGTGCCAGCAGCCAAGGGCCAGTCACTAATTCACCCCTCCACTTT. The rearrangement uses TRBV14 and TRBJ1-6; D not resolved. This CDR3 comprises 15 residues. V was cut by 1 base and J by 6 bases, with 10 bases left in between. Germline V gives CDR1 SGHDN, CDR2 FVKESK.

V gene TRBV27 combines with J gene TRBJ1-6, with 7 nucleotides matching TRBD1. CDR1 and CDR2 (germline): MNHEY, SMNVEV (reference sequence). J was trimmed by 6 bases and V by 4 bases; bases with no gene match: 3. The CDR3 consists of 14 residues. CDR3 residues: CASSSDRPNSPLHF. CDR3 DNA sequence: TGTGCCAGCAGTTCGGACAGGCCTAATTCACCCCTCCACTTT.

The rearrangement links TRBV7-2 to TRBJ1-2, with TRBD1 matching over 7 bases. The V gene end was trimmed by 1 base and the J gene end by 8 bases; junction bases not matched to a gene: 10. In germline, CDR1 is SGHTA, CDR2 FQGNSA. The CDR3 length is 15 residues. The CDR3 loop reads CASSLGGDRVRGYTF. The DNA of the CDR3 is TGTGCCAGCAGCTTAGGGGGCGACAGGGTTCGGGGCTACACCTTC.

The V call is TRBV21-1, the J call TRBJ1-2; the tabulated D call, TRBD1, remains unverified against the DNA. TRBV21-1 counts as a pseudogene. There are 18 residues in the CDR3. The CDR3 bases are TGTGCCAGCATGCTCCGGGACAGAGCACTTTGGGGCGACTATGGCTACACCTTC. This encodes CASMLRDRALWGDYGYTF.

The rearrangement joins TRBV19 to TRBJ1-5; D call uncertain. The CDR3 has 13 amino acids. V shed 3 bases and J shed 2 bases, with 5 bases lying between them. Germline V lookup: CDR1 LNHDA, CDR2 SQIVND (reference sequence). CDR3 DNA: TGTGCCAGTAGTATGAGAGGCAATCAGCCCCAGCATTTT. Amino acids: CASSMRGNQPQHF.

CDR3 loop: CASSMGTGGDFFSTDTQYF. The DNA for the CDR3 is TGTGCCAGTAGTATGGGGACAGGGGGTGACTTTTTTAGCACAGATACGCAGTATTTT. J is TRBJ2-3 and V is TRBV19, with 11 nucleotides matching TRBD1. V lost 3 bases to trimming and J lost 0 bases; unmatched junction nucleotides: 11. In germline, CDR1 is LNHDA, CDR2 SQIVND (reference sequence). This CDR3 is built from 19 residues.

V and J are TRBV5-4 and TRBJ1-2, with 7 bases that match TRBD1. The CDR3 contains 15 residues. The ends lost 3 bases at V and 0 bases at J; junction bases unmatched: 5. CDR1 and CDR2 from the germline V gene are SGHNT and YYREEE (reference sequence). The CDR3 loop reads CASSSRTGANYGYTF. CDR3 coding DNA: TGTGCCAGCAGCTCCAGAACAGGGGCTAACTATGGCTACACCTTC.

The chain has TRBV7-7 and TRBJ2-2; tentative D call: TRBD1 (5 bases). The germline V and J ends were trimmed by 1 base and 7 bases, with 13 bases remaining between them. Germline V gene sequence: CDR1 SSHAT, CDR2 FNYEAQ (reference sequence). The CDR3 is 15 amino acids. The CDR3 reads CASSLVVGQSGELFF. The DNA for the CDR3 is TGTGCCAGCAGCTTAGTAGTGGGGCAGAGCGGGGAGCTGTTTTTT. Combining the CDR3 with reference TRBV7-7 and TRBJ2-2 gives the whole variable domain GAGVSQSPRYKVTKRGQDVTLRCDPISSHATLYWYQQALGQGPEFLTYFNYEAQPDKSGLPSDRFSAERPEGSISTLTIQRTEQRDSAMYRCASSLVVGQSGELFFGEGSRLTVL.